This T cell receptor beta chain was captured in a study of identical twins. Study outcomes and limitations: Less excess twin sharing appeared in beta out-of-frame sequences. Out-of-frame alpha sequences common to twins exhibited an excess of low generation probability.

TCRdb re-called the 5' RACE reads through MiXCR, storing one row per CDR3 protein. The data hold roughly 1,500,000 distinct CDR3 sequences, with around 33% observed a single time. The CDR3 has 18 residues. The germline V gene encodes CDR1 SGHAT and CDR2 FQNNGV. As to this clonotype: Its antigen is not known. The junction differs from germline at one of its ends, possibly a read error.

The sequence derives from a newborn girl in good health. The V call is TRBV11-2, the J call TRBJ2-1; possibly TRBD1 for D (5 bases). Sequenced sample: cord blood. For the CDR3, the DNA is TGTGCCGGCAGCTTGGGGCCCGTCGGGCTGGGGTCCTACAATGAGCAGTTCTTC. Protein sequence: CAGSLGPVGLGSYNEQFF.